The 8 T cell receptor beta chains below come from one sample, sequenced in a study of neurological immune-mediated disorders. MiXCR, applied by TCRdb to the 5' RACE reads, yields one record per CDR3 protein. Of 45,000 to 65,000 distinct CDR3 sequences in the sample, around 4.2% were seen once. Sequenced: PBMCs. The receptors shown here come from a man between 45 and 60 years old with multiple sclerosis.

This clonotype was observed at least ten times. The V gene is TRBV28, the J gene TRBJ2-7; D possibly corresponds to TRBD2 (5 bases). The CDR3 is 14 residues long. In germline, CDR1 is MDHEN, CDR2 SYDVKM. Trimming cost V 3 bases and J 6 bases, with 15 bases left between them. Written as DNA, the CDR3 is TGTGCCAGCAGTTTGGTCCATACGGGGATCGAGCAGTACTTC. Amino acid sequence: CASSLVHTGIEQYF.

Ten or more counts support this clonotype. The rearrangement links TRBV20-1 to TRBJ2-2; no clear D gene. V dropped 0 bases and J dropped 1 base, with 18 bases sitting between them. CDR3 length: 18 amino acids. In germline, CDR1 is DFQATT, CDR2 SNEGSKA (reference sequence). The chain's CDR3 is CSARDQDGPNLNTGELFF. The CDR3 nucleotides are TGCAGTGCTAGAGATCAAGACGGGCCTAACCTGAACACCGGGGAGCTGTTTTTT.

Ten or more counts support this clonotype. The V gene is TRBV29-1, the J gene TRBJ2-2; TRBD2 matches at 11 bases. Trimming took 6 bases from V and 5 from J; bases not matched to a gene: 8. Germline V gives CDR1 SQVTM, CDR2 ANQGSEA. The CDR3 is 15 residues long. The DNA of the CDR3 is TGCAGCGTCGGGGCTAGCGGGAGGCTTACCGGGGAGCTGTTTTTT. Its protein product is CSVGASGRLTGELFF.

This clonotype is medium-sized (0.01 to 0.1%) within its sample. The CDR3 is CAISEGLPPEQYF. The CDR3 bases are TGTGCCATCAGTGAGGGACTCCCTCCCGAGCAGTACTTC. The genes are TRBV10-3 and TRBJ2-7; possible D gene TRBD2, 5 bases. There are 13 residues in the CDR3. V lost 2 bases and J lost 6, with 11 bases in between. The germline CDR1 and CDR2 sequences are ENHRY and SYGVKD.

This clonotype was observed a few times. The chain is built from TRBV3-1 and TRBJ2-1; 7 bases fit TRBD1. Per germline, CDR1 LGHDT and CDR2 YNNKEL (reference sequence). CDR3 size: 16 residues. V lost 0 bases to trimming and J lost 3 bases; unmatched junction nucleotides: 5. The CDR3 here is CASSQDPWDSYNEQFF. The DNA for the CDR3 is TGTGCCAGCAGCCAAGATCCCTGGGACAGCTACAATGAGCAGTTCTTC.

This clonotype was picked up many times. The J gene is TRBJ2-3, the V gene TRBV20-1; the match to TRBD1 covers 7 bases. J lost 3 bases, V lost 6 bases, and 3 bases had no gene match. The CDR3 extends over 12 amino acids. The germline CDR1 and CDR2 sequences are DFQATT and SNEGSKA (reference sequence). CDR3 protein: CSASRGTDTQYF. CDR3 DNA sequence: TGCAGTGCCAGCAGGGGGACAGATACGCAGTATTTT.

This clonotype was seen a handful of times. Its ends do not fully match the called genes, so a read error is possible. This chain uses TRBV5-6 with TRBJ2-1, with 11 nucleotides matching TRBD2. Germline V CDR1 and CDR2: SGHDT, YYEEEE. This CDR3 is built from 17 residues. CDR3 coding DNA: TGTGCCAGTAGCTTTTACTCTAGCGGGAGGAACCACAATGAGCAGTTCTTC. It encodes CASSFYSSGRNHNEQFF.

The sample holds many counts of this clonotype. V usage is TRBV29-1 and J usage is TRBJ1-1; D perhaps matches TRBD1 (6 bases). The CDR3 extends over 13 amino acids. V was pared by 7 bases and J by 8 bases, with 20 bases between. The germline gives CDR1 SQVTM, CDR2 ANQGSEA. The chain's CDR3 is CSAAEGRGLEAFF. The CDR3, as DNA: TGCAGCGCCGCGGAGGGCAGGGGTTTGGAAGCTTTCTTT. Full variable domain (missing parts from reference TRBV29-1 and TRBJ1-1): SAVISQKPSRDICQRGTSLTIQCQVDSQVTMMFWYRQQPGQSLTLIATANQGSEATYESGFVIDKFPISRPNLTFSTLTVSNMSPEDSSIYLCSAAEGRGLEAFFGQGTRLTVV.